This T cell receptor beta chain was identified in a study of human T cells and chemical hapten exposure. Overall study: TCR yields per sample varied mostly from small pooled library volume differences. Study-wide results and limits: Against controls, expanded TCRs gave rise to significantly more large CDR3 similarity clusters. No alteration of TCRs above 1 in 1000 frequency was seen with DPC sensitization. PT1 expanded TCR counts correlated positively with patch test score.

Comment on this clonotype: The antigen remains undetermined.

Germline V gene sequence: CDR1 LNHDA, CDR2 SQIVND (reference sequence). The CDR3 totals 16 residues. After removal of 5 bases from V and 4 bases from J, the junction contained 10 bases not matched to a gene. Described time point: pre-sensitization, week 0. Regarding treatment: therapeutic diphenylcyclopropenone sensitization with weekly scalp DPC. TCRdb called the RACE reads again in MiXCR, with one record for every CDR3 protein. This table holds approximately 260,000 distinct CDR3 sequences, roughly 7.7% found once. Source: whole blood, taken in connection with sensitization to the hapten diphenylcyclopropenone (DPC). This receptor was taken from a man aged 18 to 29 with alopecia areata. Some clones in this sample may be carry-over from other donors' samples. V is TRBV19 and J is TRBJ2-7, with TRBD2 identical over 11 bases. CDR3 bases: TGTGCCAGTAGTTCTTACCCCGGGACTAGCGGATACGAGCAGTACTTC. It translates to CASSSYPGTSGYEQYF.